This TCR beta chain was documented in a study of blood T cell repertoires in COVID-19. Assay used: immunoSEQ multiplex PCR; TCRdb lists only in-frame clones, some missing. The data contain around 200,000 clones, 70% to 90% of them seen just once; the ten biggest clones take up less than 1.5%. The CDR3 totals 18 residues. Germline V gives CDR1 LGHNA, CDR2 YSLEER. Trimming at V came to 1 base and at J to 2 bases, leaving 10 bases not matched to a gene. Symptom resolution, clearance, or two negative PCRs marked the recovered donors of Cohort 3. The receptor was isolated from a man aged 30 to 39 who had recovered from COVID-19. Sequenced input: PBMCs or T cells enriched from blood (not recorded which). The V gene is TRBV4-3, the J gene TRBJ1-5; 8 positions match TRBD1. The CDR3 loop is CASSQAATGGQGNQPQHF. In DNA form, the CDR3 reads TGCGCCAGCAGCCAAGCCGCTACCGGGGGACAGGGCAATCAGCCCCAGCATTTT.